The 13 T cell receptor beta chains below come from one sample, sequenced in a study of molecular identifiers for immune sequencing clone quantification. Each CDR3 protein is one row after TCRdb ran MiXCR on the PCR reads. Of some 100,000 distinct CDR3 sequences in the sample, around 20% were seen once. The specimen was naive CD8+ T cells from blood, with Jurkat cell RNA spiked in. Subset in this sample: FACS-sorted CD8+CD4-CCR7+CD45RA+ naive T cells. These receptors came from a human donor in good health. Some libraries in this study had Jurkat cell RNA spiked in.

This clonotype was detected many times. J is TRBJ2-7 and V is TRBV4-3; D uncertain. Trimming left V 1 base short and J 3 bases short, with 7 bases between. Looked up from germline, CDR1 is LGHNA and CDR2 is YSLEER. The CDR3 has 13 amino acids. CDR3 DNA: TGCGCCAGCAGCCAAGGGTACAGCTACGAGCAGTACTTC. Encoded protein: CASSQGYSYEQYF.

This clonotype was observed many times. V and J are TRBV4-1 and TRBJ2-7, with TRBD2 as a possible D gene (6 bases). Germline CDR1 MGHRA, CDR2 YSYEKL. Trimming stripped 3 bases from V and 0 bases from J, with 15 bases between. This CDR3 has 16 residues. Here the CDR3 DNA reads TGCGCCAGCAGCCATCTGGCGGCGGGGAGCTCCTACGAGCAGTACTTC. Translating it yields CASSHLAAGSSYEQYF.

This clonotype was detected many times. The chain employs TRBV4-1 and TRBJ2-7; 8 bases align to TRBD1. Germline assignment: CDR1 MGHRA and CDR2 YSYEKL. J gave up 6 bases and V 0 bases, and 7 bases lay outside the gene matches. The CDR3 is 15 amino acids. The CDR3 loop reads CASSQDPGQGSEQYF. The CDR3 DNA sequence: TGCGCCAGCAGCCAAGATCCCGGACAGGGATCCGAGCAGTACTTC.

As for this clonotype: A much larger clone differs by one base, so this may be a read error. V usage is TRBV2 and J usage is TRBJ2-7, with D uncertain. From germline, CDR1 is SNHLY and CDR2 FYNNEI. The length of the CDR3 is 11 residues. As DNA, the CDR3 is TGTGCCAGCGGTGATTATCACGAGCAGTACTTC. Its protein product is CASGDYHEQYF.

A note on this clonotype: One base away lies a much larger clone, so this may be a sequencing read error. In DNA, the CDR3 is TGTGCCGGCAGTGAAGTGAGGGGGACAGCTTACGAGCAGTACTTC. It translates to CAGSEVRGTAYEQYF. The chain carries TRBV2 and TRBJ2-7; 7 positions match TRBD1. The V gene's germline CDR1 is SNHLY and CDR2 FYNNEI. The CDR3 spans 15 residues.

This clonotype appeared many times. The V gene is TRBV6-6, the J gene TRBJ1-2; 7 bases are shared with TRBD1. CDR1 MNHNY and CDR2 SVGAGI come from the germline V gene (reference sequence). The V gene end was trimmed by 0 bases and the J gene end by 6 bases; junction bases not matched to a gene: 7. The CDR3 consists of 15 residues. The CDR3 nucleotides are TGTGCCAGCAGTTACTCGAACCAGGGGGAGAATGGCTACACCTTC. Protein sequence: CASSYSNQGENGYTF.

This clonotype was detected ten times or more. The rearrangement links TRBV4-3 to TRBJ2-7, with TRBD2 identical over 10 bases. The CDR3 covers 13 residues. The V segment lost 5 bases and the J segment 3 bases; nucleotides outside the gene matches: 1. CDR1 LGHNA and CDR2 YSLEER come from the germline V gene. CDR3 nucleotides: TGCGCCAGCAGCAGGACTAGCGGCTACGAGCAGTACTTC. As protein: CASSRTSGYEQYF.

Ten or more counts support this clonotype. The V and J genes are TRBV20-1 and TRBJ1-2; D possibly corresponds to TRBD1 (6 bases). Trimming removed 1 base from V and 3 bases from J, with 9 bases in between. Germline CDR1 reads DFQATT; CDR2 reads SNEGSKA (reference sequence). CDR3 length: 13 amino acids. The chain's CDR3 is CSARVQGDYGYTF. Written as DNA, the CDR3 is TGCAGTGCTAGAGTACAGGGAGACTATGGCTACACCTTC.

There are many counts of this clonotype. V usage is TRBV6-5 and J usage is TRBJ2-2, with a possible D match to TRBD2 (6 bases). The CDR3 totals 14 residues. The germline V gene encodes CDR1 MNHEY and CDR2 SVGAGI. V shed 10 bases and J shed 0 bases, with 12 bases lying between them. The CDR3 DNA is TGTGCCACCATCGGGAGCACGAACACCGGGGAGCTGTTTTTT. This sequence encodes CATIGSTNTGELFF.

Worth noting for this clonotype: A much bigger clone sits one base away, suggesting this may be a read error. Lacking the conserved final phenylalanine or tryptophan, this CDR3 likely reflects a read error. The chain recombines TRBV14 with TRBJ2-1, with TRBD2 matching over 7 bases. Germline V gene data show CDR1 as SGHDN and CDR2 as FVKESK. After removal of 3 bases from V and 7 bases from J, the junction contained 12 bases not matched to a gene. There are 16 residues in the CDR3. The CDR3: CASSHHGLGFSNEQFS. For the CDR3, the DNA is TGTGCCAGCAGCCACCACGGACTAGGATTCTCAAATGAGCAGTTCTCC.

This clonotype has ten or more counts. V is TRBV30 and J is TRBJ1-1; D gene unclear. Germline V lookup: CDR1 GTSNPN, CDR2 SVGIG (reference sequence). The CDR3 has 13 residues. V was shortened by 3 bases and J by 0 bases, with 8 bases between the two germline ends. The chain's CDR3 is CAWRDGMNTEAFF. The CDR3, as DNA: TGTGCCTGGAGGGACGGGATGAACACTGAAGCTTTCTTT.

This clonotype appeared many times. The chain carries TRBV12-5 and TRBJ1-2; 9 bases align to TRBD1. Germline assignment: CDR1 LGHNT and CDR2 FRNRAP. V lost 2 bases, J lost 6 bases, and 4 bases stayed unmatched. The CDR3 is made up of 14 amino acids. CDR3 in DNA: TGTGCTAGTGGTTTGACAGGGGGCGCCCATGGCTACACCTTC. It codes for CASGLTGGAHGYTF.

This clonotype was recorded a few times. This may arise from a read error, as a much more abundant clone is one base away. The chain employs TRBV2 and TRBJ1-2; D is ambiguous. CDR1 is SNHLY and CDR2 is FYNNEI in the germline V gene. The V end lost 7 bases, the J end lost 2 bases, and 11 bases lay between the germline ends. This CDR3 has 13 amino acids. This chain's CDR3 is CASNDTDNYGYTF. CDR3 nucleotide sequence: TGTGCCAGCAATGATACAGACAACTATGGCTACACCTTC.